The 18 T cell receptor beta chains below all came from one sample that was sequenced in a study of OX40 agonist ivuxolimab in advanced cancers. This table comes from immunoSEQ multiplex PCR, and its TCRdb copy is limited to in-frame clones, with some not included. The data contain tens of thousands of clones, around nine tenths of them singletons. Sequenced material: CD4+ or CD8+ T cells sorted from blood, taken in a trial of the OX40 agonist ivuxolimab. Receptors were obtained from an adult with an advanced solid tumor such as melanoma, head and neck, liver or kidney cancer.

The chain uses TRBV6-5 and TRBJ2-2; no firm D call. The CDR3 has 12 residues. Trimming stripped 8 bases from V and 7 bases from J, with 11 bases between. In germline, CDR1 is MNHEY, CDR2 SVGAGI. CDR3 sequence reads: CASSWNVGELFF. The CDR3 DNA follows: TGTGCCAGCTCCTGGAATGTCGGGGAGCTGTTTTTT.

V is TRBV6-5 and J is TRBJ1-1, with D tentatively TRBD1 (5 bases). V was trimmed by 6 bases and J by 8 bases, leaving 16 bases between them. Germline V lookup: CDR1 MNHEY, CDR2 SVGAGI. The CDR3 extends over 13 amino acids. This chain's CDR3 is CASRHTGTPEAFF. CDR3 nucleotide sequence: TGTGCCAGCAGGCATACCGGGACTCCCGAAGCTTTCTTT.

The chain links TRBV27 to TRBJ1-5, with 7 bases that match TRBD1. From germline, CDR1 is MNHEY and CDR2 SMNVEV (reference sequence). V was clipped by 6 bases and J by 0 bases; unmatched bases: 11. This CDR3 has 17 amino acids. The CDR3 DNA follows: TGTGCCAGCAGCCAGCGGGCAGGGGGTTATAGCAATCAGCCCCAGCATTTT. Amino acids: CASSQRAGGYSNQPQHF.

The V gene is TRBV10-1, the J gene TRBJ2-3, with TRBD2 matching 10 bases. The trim removed 4 bases at V and 6 bases at J, leaving 7 bases unmatched. The CDR3 is 15 amino acids. The germline V gene has CDR1 WNHNN and CDR2 SYGVQD (reference sequence). As DNA, the CDR3 is TGCGCCAGCAGTGGTACAGCGGGGGGGCCCGATACGCAGTATTTT. Its protein is CASSGTAGGPDTQYF.

This chain uses TRBV5-8 with TRBJ2-2; D may match TRBD1 or TRBD2 (5 bases each). The length of the CDR3 is 16 residues. Trimming cost V 3 bases and J 5 bases, with 17 bases left between them. Germline V gene lookup returns CDR1 SGHTS and CDR2 YDEGEE. Here the CDR3 reads CASSSPKGAGTGELFF. CDR3 nucleotides: TGTGCCAGCAGCTCACCTAAGGGAGCAGGGACCGGGGAGCTGTTTTTT.

The table lists this clone with a count of one. The V call is TRBV6-5, the J call TRBJ2-7, with TRBD2 matching over 8 bases. Germline-derived CDR1 and CDR2 are MNHEY and SVGAGI. J lost 7 bases, V lost 2 bases, and 4 bases had no gene match. This CDR3 has 13 residues. The CDR3 sequence: CASSYVRGGEQYF. DNA of the CDR3: TGTGCCAGCAGTTACGTCCGGGGGGGAGAGCAGTACTTC.

This sequence joins TRBV5-1 and TRBJ2-6, with TRBD2 matching over 7 bases. Germline values: CDR1 SGHRS, CDR2 YFSETQ. The junction had 12 bases not matched to a gene; V was cut back by 4 bases and J by 5 bases. The CDR3 is 17 residues long. DNA for the CDR3: TGCGCCAGCAGCGGACGGGGGGTCAGCCCCTGGGCCAACGTCCTGACTTTC. Protein product: CASSGRGVSPWANVLTF.

This chain links TRBV4-2 with TRBJ2-7; no reliable D call. V was shortened by 0 bases and J by 5 bases, with 8 bases between the two germline ends. CDR3 length equals 13 residues. CDR1 LGHNA and CDR2 YNFKEQ come from the germline V gene. The chain's CDR3 is CASSQDLEHEQYF. The DNA of the CDR3 is TGTGCCAGCAGCCAAGACTTGGAGCACGAGCAGTACTTC.

J is TRBJ1-5 and V is TRBV10-3, with 11 positions matching TRBD1. The length of the CDR3 is 17 residues. Germline V lookup: CDR1 ENHRY, CDR2 SYGVKD. V was pared by 7 bases and J by 4 bases, with 12 bases of the junction left unmatched. The CDR3 DNA follows: TGTGCCATCAATTCGGGGCCGGGGACAGGGGGTAATCAGCCCCAGCATTTT. It yields the protein CAINSGPGTGGNQPQHF.

The rearrangement joins TRBV6-6 to TRBJ1-6, with a weak D call TRBD1 (5 bases). Trimming shortened V by 2 bases and J by 6 bases, and 8 bases separated the two germline ends. Per germline, CDR1 MNHNY and CDR2 SVGAGI (reference sequence). This CDR3 contains 14 residues. The CDR3 nucleotides are TGTGCCAGCAGTTACAGGGACCTTAATTCACCCCTCCACTTT. Its translation is CASSYRDLNSPLHF.

The genes are TRBV7-2 and TRBJ1-6; D not resolved. Germline CDR1 is SGHTA and CDR2 is FQGNSA. CDR3 size: 16 residues. V was trimmed by 1 base and J by 3 bases, leaving 10 bases between them. The CDR3 bases are TGTGCCAGCAGCTTAGTGCCCACAGTCTATAATTCACCCCTCCACTTT. Its protein is CASSLVPTVYNSPLHF.

This clone occurred once. This CDR3 is missing its conserved last phenylalanine or tryptophan, likely due to a read error. The CDR3 reads CASSLSTGGIEGYTS. The CDR3 DNA follows: TGCGCCAGCAGCTTATCGACAGGGGGCATCGAAGGCTACACCTCC. The rearrangement uses TRBV5-1 and TRBJ1-2; TRBD1 matches 10 bases. The trim removed 2 bases at V and 8 bases at J, leaving 9 bases unmatched. The V gene's germline CDR1 is SGHRS and CDR2 YFSETQ. The CDR3 spans 15 residues.

This clone appeared a few times. The J gene is TRBJ2-1, the V gene TRBV2; D unclear. Trimming removed 5 bases from V and 4 bases from J, with 12 bases in between. This CDR3 contains 14 residues. Germline CDR1 SNHLY, CDR2 FYNNEI. The CDR3 region is CASSRSVHYNEQFF. As DNA, the CDR3 is TGTGCCAGCAGTAGAAGCGTCCATTACAATGAGCAGTTCTTC.

This clone was observed once. This sequence joins TRBV7-8 and TRBJ2-7, with a tentative D call TRBD1 (9 bases). V gave up 5 bases and J gave up 3 bases, with 26 bases separating them. The V gene's germline CDR1 is SGHVS and CDR2 FQNEAQ. The CDR3 extends over 18 amino acids. CDR3 in DNA: TGTGCCAGCAGCCCCCGGGGGGGGACAGGGAATGTTTTCTACGAGCAGTACTTC. It codes for CASSPRGGTGNVFYEQYF.

V gene TRBV5-4 combines with J gene TRBJ2-5, with 16 positions matching TRBD2. Germline V gene lookup returns CDR1 SGHNT and CDR2 YYREEE (reference sequence). The CDR3 is 19 amino acids. V lost 0 bases to trimming and J lost 5 bases; unmatched junction nucleotides: 10. The CDR3 loop reads CASSLGIGTSGGARETQYF. CDR3 DNA sequence: TGTGCCAGCAGCTTGGGCATAGGGACTAGCGGGGGGGCCAGGGAGACCCAGTACTTC.

The chain uses TRBV4-2 and TRBJ1-2; 10 nucleotides line up with TRBD1. Germline CDR1 reads LGHNA; CDR2 reads YNFKEQ. CDR3 length equals 15 residues. V shed 4 bases, J shed 7 bases, and the junction held 9 bases outside the gene matches. The CDR3: CASSLPGQGMAGYTF. DNA of the CDR3: TGTGCCAGCAGCCTACCGGGACAGGGGATGGCTGGCTACACCTTC.

The CDR3 nucleotides are TGCGCCAGCGGATCGGGGGGACTCTCTGGAAACACCATATATTTT. Its translation: CASGSGGLSGNTIYF. The chain couples TRBV10-1 to TRBJ1-3, with D perhaps matching TRBD1 (5 bases). Germline CDR1 WNHNN, CDR2 SYGVQD (reference sequence). The V end lost 8 bases, the J end lost 0 bases, and 14 bases lay between the germline ends. This CDR3 has 15 amino acids.

This sequence joins TRBV28 and TRBJ1-6; 7 bases match TRBD1. The junction had 13 bases not matched to a gene; V was cut back by 7 bases and J by 7 bases. CDR3 length: 16 residues. CDR1 is MDHEN and CDR2 is SYDVKM in the germline V gene. The CDR3 nucleotides are TGTGCCAGCACCCCCAGGGGGGGCAAGGGGAATTCACCCCTCCACTTT. Protein sequence: CASTPRGGKGNSPLHF.